The present entry profiles one T cell receptor beta chain with its context. From germline, CDR1 is MDHEN and CDR2 SYDVKM. CDR3 length equals 12 residues. V shed 8 bases and J 6 bases; nucleotides not matched to a gene: 3. This entry is derived from a study of Ad26.COV2.S vaccination and SARS-CoV-2 variants. Profiling relied on immunoSEQ multiplex PCR, and the TCRdb table lists in-frame clones only, not all of them. This sample yields roughly 300,000 clones, of which around nine tenths are seen a single time; roughly 10% belongs to the top ten. Treatment denoted: some 20 received Ad26.COV2.S at low or high dose, single or two shots; about 5 received placebo; per-sample allocation not given. Collection of the samples took place on day 63 after the first injection of vaccine or placebo.

The source is a person between 18 and 60 years old who received the Ad26.COV2.S COVID-19 vaccine or a placebo. The chain links TRBV28 to TRBJ2-3; 9 nucleotides line up with TRBD2. The sequences come from peripheral blood, collected in a trial of Ad26.COV2.S vaccine versus placebo. The CDR3 sequence is CASGLASDTQYF. The DNA for the CDR3 is TGTGCCAGCGGACTAGCGTCGGATACGCAGTATTTT. The variable domain in full, with the rest retrieved from reference TRBV28 and TRBJ2-3, is DVKVTQSSRYLVKRTGEKVFLECVQDMDHENMFWYRQDPGLGLRLIYFSYDVKMKEKGDIPEGYSVSREKKERFSLILESASTNQTSMYLCASGLASDTQYFGPGTRLTVL.